This T cell receptor (beta chain) is drawn from a study of blood T cell repertoires in COVID-19. In the study overall: Specimens from acute and convalescent COVID-19 originated in the United States, Italy and Spain. PBMCs, B-cell-depleted T cells, or T cells were the source of the cDNA or gDNA that made up the material.

The CDR3 has 14 residues. Seattle patients were enrolled while actively infected and followed longitudinally. Authors' analysis steps: Amplification from reference gene primers served as the basis for estimated nucleated cell counts. Sequenced by immunoSEQ multiplex PCR; TCRdb stores in-frame clones only, minus some. Clone size and the V and J calls come from that table; the DNA yielded D and trimming. The data show 200,000 to 250,000 clones, about 83% seen once. The receptor was isolated from a woman between 25 and 40 years old with COVID-19, enrolled during active disease. The sequencing input was peripheral blood. The chain carries TRBV21-1 and TRBJ2-1; the table gives TRBD2 as D, unverified against the DNA. TRBV21-1 is given as a pseudogene. For the CDR3, the DNA is TGTGCCAGCGGCGCGGGAAACGCCTACAATGAGCAGTTCTTC. Translated, it gives CASGAGNAYNEQFF.